This T cell receptor beta chain was profiled in a study of blood T cell dynamics during melanoma immunotherapy. This CDR3 is 13 amino acids long. CDR1 and CDR2 from the germline V gene are MNHNS and SASEGT. Trimming cost V 6 bases and J 4 bases; bases outside gene matches: 6. Time point specified: week 3, after first cycle of checkpoint inhibitor. Assay used: immunoSEQ multiplex PCR; TCRdb lists only in-frame clones, some missing. The sample gives over 8,000 clones, approximately 91% of which show up once; less than 5% is in the top ten. The gene calls are TRBV6-1 and TRBJ2-7; TRBD1 aligns across 7 bases. The material sequenced was blood, taken from a patient treated with checkpoint blockade. The TCR comes from a human donor with melanoma. Here the CDR3 reads CASRMTGMYEQYF. CDR3 nucleotide sequence: TGTGCCAGCAGGATGACAGGGATGTACGAGCAGTACTTC.